This T cell receptor beta chain was sequenced during a study of T cell clonotyping in hematopoietic cell transplantation. General observations from the study: At the given depth, recipient repertoires were over 95% de novo clonotypes. Cells were unsorted, so CD4 and CD8 contributions were not separated. Pathologically expanded recipient clonotypes increased progressively from day 30 to day 180 as diversity fell.

The germline gives CDR1 SGHAT, CDR2 FQNNGV. V gave up 0 bases and J gave up 6 bases, with 12 bases separating them. This CDR3 is 15 amino acids long. With regard to this clone: Its antigen remains unknown.

Time point noted: recipient sample about 28 days before transplant, after cytoreduction. Some clones are missing from TCRdb's copy, which holds only in-frame ones; the method was immunoSEQ multiplex PCR. The sample lists 25,000 to 35,000 clones; about 92% were seen once. The chain uses TRBV11-2 and TRBJ1-5; no definite D call. The sequence came from a man aged 50-59 years with acute myeloid leukemia. Some clones in this sample may be carry-over from other donors' samples. Sample: peripheral blood mononuclear cells, taken before stem cell transplant. This CDR3 reads CASSLDLGFFQPQHF. CDR3 coding DNA: TGTGCCAGCAGCTTAGATCTCGGGTTTTTTCAGCCCCAGCATTTT.